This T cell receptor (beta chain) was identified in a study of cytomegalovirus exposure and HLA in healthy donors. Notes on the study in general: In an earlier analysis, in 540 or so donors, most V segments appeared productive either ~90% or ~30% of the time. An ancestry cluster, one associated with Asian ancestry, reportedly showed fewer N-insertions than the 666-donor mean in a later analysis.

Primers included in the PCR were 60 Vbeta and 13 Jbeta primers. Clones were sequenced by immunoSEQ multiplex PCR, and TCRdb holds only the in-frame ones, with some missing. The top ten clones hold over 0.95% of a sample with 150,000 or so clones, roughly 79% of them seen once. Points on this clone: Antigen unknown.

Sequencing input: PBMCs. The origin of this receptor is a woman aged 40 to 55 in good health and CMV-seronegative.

The CDR3: CASIRQTGHKANTEAFF. The CDR3, as DNA: TGTGCCAGTATCCGACAGACAGGACACAAAGCGAACACTGAAGCTTTCTTT. The V call is TRBV19, the J call TRBJ1-1; a possible D gene is TRBD1 (6 bases). The CDR3 length is 17 residues. V was pared by 7 bases and J by 1 base, with 22 bases between. Germline values: CDR1 LNHDA, CDR2 SQIVND (reference sequence).